This T cell receptor (beta chain) was captured in a study of shared T cell receptors in the human thymus. V was pared by 0 bases and J by 0 bases, with 16 bases between. The germline CDR1 and CDR2 sequences are SGHRS and YFSETQ. This CDR3 spans 18 amino acids. The protocol was immunoSEQ multiplex PCR, while the TCRdb copy is restricted to in-frame clones and leaves out a portion. This table has 55,000 to 80,000 clones, 90% to 95% appearing once. Specimen: thymocytes. The chain recombines TRBV5-1 with TRBJ1-5; D is perhaps TRBD1 (5 bases). This clonotype was obtained from a human donor. Here the CDR3 DNA reads TGCGCCAGCAGCTTGGGACGAGGGACGGCTTATAGCAATCAGCCCCAGCATTTT. It is translated as CASSLGRGTAYSNQPQHF. Based on the CDR3 plus reference TRBV5-1 and TRBJ1-5, the full variable domain is KAGVTQTPRYLIKTRGQQVTLSCSPISGHRSVSWYQQTPGQGLQFLFEYFSETQRNKGNFPGRFSGRQFSNSRSEMNVSTLELGDSALYLCASSLGRGTAYSNQPQHFGDGTRLSIL.